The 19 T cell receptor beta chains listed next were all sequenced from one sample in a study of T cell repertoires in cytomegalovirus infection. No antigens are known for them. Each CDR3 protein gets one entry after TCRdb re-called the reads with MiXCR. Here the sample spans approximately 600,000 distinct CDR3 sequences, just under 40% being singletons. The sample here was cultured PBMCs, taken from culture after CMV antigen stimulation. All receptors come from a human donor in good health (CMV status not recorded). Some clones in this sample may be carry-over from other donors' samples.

The CDR3 coding sequence is TGCAGTGCTGGCATAACCGGGACAGCCTACAATGAGCAGTTCTTC. Protein product: CSAGITGTAYNEQFF. The chain links TRBV20-1 to TRBJ2-1, with 7 nucleotides matching TRBD1. There are 15 residues in the CDR3. Per the germline V gene, CDR1 is DFQATT and CDR2 is SNEGSKA (reference sequence). V shed 5 bases and J 2 bases; nucleotides not matched to a gene: 9.

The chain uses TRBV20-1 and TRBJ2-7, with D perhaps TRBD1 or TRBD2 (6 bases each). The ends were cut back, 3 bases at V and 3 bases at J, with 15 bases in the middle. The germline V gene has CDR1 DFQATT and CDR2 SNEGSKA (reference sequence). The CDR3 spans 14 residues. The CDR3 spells CSASVRDTDYEQYF. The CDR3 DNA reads TGCAGTGCTAGCGTGCGGGACACCGACTACGAGCAGTACTTC.

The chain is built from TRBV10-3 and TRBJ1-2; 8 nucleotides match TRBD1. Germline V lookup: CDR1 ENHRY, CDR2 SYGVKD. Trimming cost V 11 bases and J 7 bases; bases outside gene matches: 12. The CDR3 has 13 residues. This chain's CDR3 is CALRDQGASGYTF. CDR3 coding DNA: TGTGCCCTGAGGGACCAGGGGGCTAGTGGCTACACCTTC.

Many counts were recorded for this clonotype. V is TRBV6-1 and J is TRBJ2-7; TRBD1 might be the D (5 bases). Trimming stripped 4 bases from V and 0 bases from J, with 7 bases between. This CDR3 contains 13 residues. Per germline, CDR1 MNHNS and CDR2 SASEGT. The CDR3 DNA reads TGTGCCAGCAGTGGACAGTACTCCTACGAGCAGTACTTC. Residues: CASSGQYSYEQYF.

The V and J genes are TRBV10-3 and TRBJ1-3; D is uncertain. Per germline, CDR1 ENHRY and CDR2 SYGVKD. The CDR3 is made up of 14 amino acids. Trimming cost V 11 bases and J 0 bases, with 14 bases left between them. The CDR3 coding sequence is TGTGCCGCCGCCCTTGGGGTCTCTGGAAACACCATATATTTT. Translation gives CAAALGVSGNTIYF.

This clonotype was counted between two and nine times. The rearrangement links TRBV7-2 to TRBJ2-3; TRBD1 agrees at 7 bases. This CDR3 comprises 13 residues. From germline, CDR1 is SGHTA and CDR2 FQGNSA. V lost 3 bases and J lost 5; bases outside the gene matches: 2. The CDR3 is CASSLTGRDTQYF. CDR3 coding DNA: TGTGCCAGCAGCTTGACAGGGAGAGATACGCAGTATTTT. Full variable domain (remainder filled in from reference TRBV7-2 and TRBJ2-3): GAGVSQSPSNKVTEKGKDVELRCDPISGHTALYWYRQSLGQGLEFLIYFQGNSAPDKSGLPSDRFSAERTGGSVSTLTIQRTQQEDSAVYLCASSLTGRDTQYFGPGTRLTVL.

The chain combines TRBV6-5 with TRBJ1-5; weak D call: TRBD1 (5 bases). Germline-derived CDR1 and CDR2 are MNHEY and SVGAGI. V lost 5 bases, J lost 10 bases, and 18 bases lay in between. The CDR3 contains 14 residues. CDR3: CASSAGPGYRPQHF. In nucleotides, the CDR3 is TGTGCCAGCAGTGCGGGGCCGGGCTACCGCCCCCAGCATTTT.

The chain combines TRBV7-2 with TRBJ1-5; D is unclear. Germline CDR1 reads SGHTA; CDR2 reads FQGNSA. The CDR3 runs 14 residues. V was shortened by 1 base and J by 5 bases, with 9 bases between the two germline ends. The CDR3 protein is CASSLERRDQPQHF. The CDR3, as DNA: TGTGCCAGCAGCTTAGAACGGAGGGATCAGCCCCAGCATTTT.

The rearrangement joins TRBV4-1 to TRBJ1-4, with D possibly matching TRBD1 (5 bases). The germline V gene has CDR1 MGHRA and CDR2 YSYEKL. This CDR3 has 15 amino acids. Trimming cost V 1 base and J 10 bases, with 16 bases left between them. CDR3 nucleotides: TGCGCCAGCAGCCAAGGTCTCCCTCTGAGGGGAAAACTGTTTTTT. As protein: CASSQGLPLRGKLFF.

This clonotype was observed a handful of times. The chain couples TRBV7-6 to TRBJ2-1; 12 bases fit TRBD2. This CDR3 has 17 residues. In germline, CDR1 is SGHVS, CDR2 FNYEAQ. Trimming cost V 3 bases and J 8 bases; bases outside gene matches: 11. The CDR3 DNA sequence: TGTGCCAGCAGCTTTCGACTAGCGGGGGCCTTTTTAGATGAGCAGTTCTTC. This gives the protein CASSFRLAGAFLDEQFF.

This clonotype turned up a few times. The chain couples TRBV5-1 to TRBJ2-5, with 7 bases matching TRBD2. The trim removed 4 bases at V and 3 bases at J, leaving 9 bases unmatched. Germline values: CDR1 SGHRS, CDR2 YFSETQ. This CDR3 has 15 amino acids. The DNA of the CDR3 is TGCGCCAGCAGCAGAGCAGCGGGGAGGGAAGAGACCCAGTACTTC. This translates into CASSRAAGREETQYF.

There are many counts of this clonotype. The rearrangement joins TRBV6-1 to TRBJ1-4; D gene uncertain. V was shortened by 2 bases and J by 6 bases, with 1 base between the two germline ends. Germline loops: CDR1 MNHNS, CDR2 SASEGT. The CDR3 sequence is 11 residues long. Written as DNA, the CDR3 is TGTGCCAGCAGTGAATATGAAAAACTGTTTTTT. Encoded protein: CASSEYEKLFF.

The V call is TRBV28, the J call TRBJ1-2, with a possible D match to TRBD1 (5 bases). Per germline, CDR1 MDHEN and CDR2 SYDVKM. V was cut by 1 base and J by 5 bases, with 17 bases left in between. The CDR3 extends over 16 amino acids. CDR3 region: CASSLYGRGARYGYTF. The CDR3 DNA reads TGTGCCAGCAGTTTATACGGGAGGGGCGCGAGGTATGGCTACACCTTC.

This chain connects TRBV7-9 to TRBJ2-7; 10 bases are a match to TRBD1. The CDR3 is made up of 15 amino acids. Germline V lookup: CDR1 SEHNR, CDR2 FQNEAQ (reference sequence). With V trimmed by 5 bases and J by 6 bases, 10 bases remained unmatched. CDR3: CASSTTGTGAPEQYF. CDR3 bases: TGTGCCAGCAGCACAACCGGGACAGGGGCTCCCGAGCAGTACTTC.

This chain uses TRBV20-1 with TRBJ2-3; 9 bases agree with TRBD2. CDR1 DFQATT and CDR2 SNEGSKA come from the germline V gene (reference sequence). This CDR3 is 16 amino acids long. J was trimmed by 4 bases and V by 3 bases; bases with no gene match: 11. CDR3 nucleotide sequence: TGCAGTGCTAGTGGCTTTAGCGGGAGAGGGCCAGATACGCAGTATTTT. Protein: CSASGFSGRGPDTQYF.

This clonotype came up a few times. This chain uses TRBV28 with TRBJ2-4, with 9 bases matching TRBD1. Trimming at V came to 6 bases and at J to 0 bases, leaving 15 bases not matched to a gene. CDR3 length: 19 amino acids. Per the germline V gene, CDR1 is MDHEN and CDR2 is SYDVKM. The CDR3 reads CASSLRTGADFVAKNIQYF. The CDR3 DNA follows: TGTGCCAGCAGCCTACGGACAGGGGCCGATTTTGTAGCCAAAAACATTCAGTACTTC.

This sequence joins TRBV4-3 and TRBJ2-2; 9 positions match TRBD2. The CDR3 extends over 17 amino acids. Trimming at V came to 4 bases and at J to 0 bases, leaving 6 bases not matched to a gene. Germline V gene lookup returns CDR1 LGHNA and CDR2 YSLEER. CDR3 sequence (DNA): TGCGCCAGCAGCCTTGGACTAGCGAGTACGAACACCGGGGAGCTGTTTTTT. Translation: CASSLGLASTNTGELFF.

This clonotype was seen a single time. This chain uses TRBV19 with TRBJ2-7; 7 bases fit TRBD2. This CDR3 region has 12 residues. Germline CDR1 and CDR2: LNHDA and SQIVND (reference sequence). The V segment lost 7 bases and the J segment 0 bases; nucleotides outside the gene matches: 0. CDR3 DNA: TGTGCCAGTACTAGCGGCTCCTACGAGCAGTACTTC. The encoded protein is CASTSGSYEQYF.

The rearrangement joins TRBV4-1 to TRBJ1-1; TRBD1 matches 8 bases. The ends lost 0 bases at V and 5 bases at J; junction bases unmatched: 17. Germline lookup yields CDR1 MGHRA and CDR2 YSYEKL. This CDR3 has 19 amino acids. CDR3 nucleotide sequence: TGCGCCAGCAGCCAAGATCGACAGGGGATCGGGGCTGATGGGACTGAAGCTTTCTTT. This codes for CASSQDRQGIGADGTEAFF.